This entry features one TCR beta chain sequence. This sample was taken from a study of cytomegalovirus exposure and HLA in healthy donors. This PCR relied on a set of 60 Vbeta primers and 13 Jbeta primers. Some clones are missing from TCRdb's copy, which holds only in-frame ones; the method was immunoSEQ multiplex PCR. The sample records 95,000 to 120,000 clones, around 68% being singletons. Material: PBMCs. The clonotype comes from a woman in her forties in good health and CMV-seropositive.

The CDR3 reads CASSKRTSGRRDSGANVLTF. The CDR3 region has the DNA TGTGCCAGTAGTAAACGGACTAGCGGGAGGCGCGACTCTGGGGCCAACGTCCTGACTTTC. The rearrangement links TRBV19 to TRBJ2-6, with 14 bases that match TRBD2. The ends lost 4 bases at V and 0 bases at J; junction bases unmatched: 8. The germline V gene has CDR1 LNHDA and CDR2 SQIVND (reference sequence). This CDR3 region has 20 residues.